A single sample is the source of the 23 T cell receptor beta chains below, sequenced in a study of molecular identifiers for immune sequencing clone quantification. TCRdb re-called the PCR reads through MiXCR, storing one row per CDR3 protein. The table lists about 320,000 distinct CDR3 sequences, about 20% of them singletons. Sequenced material: naive CD8+ T cells from blood, with Jurkat cell RNA spiked in. Stated subset: FACS-sorted CD8+CD4-CCR7+CD45RA+ naive T cells. These receptors all stem from a human donor in good health. Some libraries in this study had Jurkat cell RNA spiked in.

This clonotype was detected once. This sequence may be a read error, since a much larger clone differs from it by one base. CDR3 residues: CASSSVTSYGDTQYF. CDR3 sequence (DNA): TGTGCCAGCAGCTCGGTGACTAGTTACGGAGATACGCAGTATTTT. The chain couples TRBV7-9 to TRBJ2-3; weak D call: TRBD2 (6 bases). Trimming cost V 4 bases and J 5 bases, with 16 bases left between them. The CDR3 is made up of 15 amino acids. Germline lookup yields CDR1 SEHNR and CDR2 FQNEAQ (reference sequence).

About this clonotype itself: A much larger clone sits a single nucleotide away, making a read error possible. V gene TRBV20-1 combines with J gene TRBJ2-7; no definite D call. Germline V gene lookup returns CDR1 DFQATT and CDR2 SNEGSKA (reference sequence). The CDR3 contains 15 residues. CDR3 DNA sequence: TGCAGTGCTAGAGTGAGAGCAGATAGCTCCCACGAGCAGTACTTC. This translates into CSARVRADSSHEQYF.

This clonotype was detected a few times. The junction shows a germline mismatch at one end, possibly a read error. This CDR3 is CASSELQTRYF. In DNA form, the CDR3 reads TGTGCCAGCAGTGAACTCCAGACCCGGTACTTC. This sequence joins TRBV2 and TRBJ2-5; unclear D gene. CDR1 and CDR2 (germline): SNHLY, FYNNEI. The CDR3 is 11 residues long. Filled out from reference TRBV2 and TRBJ2-5, the complete variable domain reads EPEVTQTPSHQVTQMGQEVILRCVPISNHLYFYWYRQILGQKVEFLVSFYNNEISEKSEIFDDQFSVERPDGSNFTLKIRSTKLEDSAMYFCASSELQTRYFGPGTRLLVL.

This clonotype was seen ten or more times. This chain links TRBV20-1 with TRBJ2-5; D remains unclear. The CDR3 is 14 residues long. V was trimmed by 1 base and J by 1 base, leaving 10 bases between them. Per the germline V gene, CDR1 is DFQATT and CDR2 is SNEGSKA (reference sequence). The CDR3 DNA follows: TGCAGTGCTAGAGTCTCGGTTTTCCAAGAGACCCAGTACTTC. This codes for CSARVSVFQETQYF.

The rearrangement links TRBV5-1 to TRBJ1-5; unclear D gene. Germline assignment: CDR1 SGHRS and CDR2 YFSETQ. The CDR3 runs to 13 residues. Between the trimmed V and J ends, which lost 3 bases and 7 bases, there was a span of 11 bases. CDR3 DNA sequence: TGCGCCAGCAGCTGGACCCCGGGGCAGCCCCAGCATTTT. This codes for CASSWTPGQPQHF. Based on the CDR3 plus reference TRBV5-1 and TRBJ1-5, the full variable domain is KAGVTQTPRYLIKTRGQQVTLSCSPISGHRSVSWYQQTPGQGLQFLFEYFSETQRNKGNFPGRFSGRQFSNSRSEMNVSTLELGDSALYLCASSWTPGQPQHFGDGTRLSIL.

This clonotype has a count of ten or more. V usage is TRBV7-9 and J usage is TRBJ1-1; TRBD1 matches at 7 bases. There are 13 residues in the CDR3. Germline assignment: CDR1 SEHNR and CDR2 FQNEAQ (reference sequence). J gave up 7 bases and V 0 bases, and 2 bases lay outside the gene matches. CDR3 sequence (DNA): TGTGCCAGCAGCTTAGCGGGGACAGTTGAAGCTTTCTTT. This sequence encodes CASSLAGTVEAFF. The variable domain in full, with the rest retrieved from reference TRBV7-9 and TRBJ1-1, is DTGVSQNPRHKITKRGQNVTFRCDPISEHNRLYWYRQTLGQGPEFLTYFQNEAQLEKSRLLSDRFSAERPKGSFSTLEIQRTEQGDSAMYLCASSLAGTVEAFFGQGTRLTVV.

The V gene is TRBV7-6, the J gene TRBJ1-6; D is uncertain. The CDR3 runs 13 residues. Trimming shortened V by 0 bases and J by 8 bases, and 5 bases separated the two germline ends. CDR1 SGHVS and CDR2 FNYEAQ come from the germline V gene. The CDR3 loop reads CASSLAPDSPLHF. In DNA form, the CDR3 reads TGTGCCAGCAGCTTAGCGCCGGATTCACCCCTCCACTTT.

This clonotype came up many times. The V call is TRBV7-9, the J call TRBJ1-1, with D possibly TRBD1 on 5 matching bases. Trimming removed 5 bases at V and 3 bases at J, with 10 bases between. CDR1 SEHNR and CDR2 FQNEAQ come from the germline V gene (reference sequence). The CDR3 loop spans 13 amino acids. CDR3 sequence (DNA): TGTGCCAGCAGCCCAATGGGGCACACTGAAGCTTTCTTT. Its translation is CASSPMGHTEAFF.

About this clonotype itself: Germline and junction disagree at one end, which may indicate a read error. The genes are TRBV20-1 and TRBJ1-4; 9 bases line up with TRBD1. Germline-derived CDR1 and CDR2 are DFQATT and SNEGSKA (reference sequence). The CDR3 runs to 20 residues. CDR3 sequence: CSARAPSTQTGGSFYEKLVF. In nucleotides, the CDR3 is TGCAGTGCTAGAGCCCCCAGCACTCAAACAGGGGGCAGTTTCTATGAAAAACTGGTTTTT.

Points on this clonotype: A single base separates this from a much larger clone, so it may be a read error. V and J are TRBV28 and TRBJ1-5; no clear D gene. The CDR3 loop spans 11 amino acids. Per the germline V gene, CDR1 is MDHEN and CDR2 is SYDVKM. V gave up 1 base and J gave up 16 bases, with 11 bases separating them. The CDR3 reads CASSLSGIYHF. The CDR3 nucleotides are TGTGCCAGCAGTTTATCGGGAATTTATCATTTT.

DNA for the CDR3: TGTGCCTGGGGATGGCCGGGACTAGCGGGAGGGCCGAACACCGGGGAGCTGTTTTTT. Encoded protein: CAWGWPGLAGGPNTGELFF. The gene calls are TRBV30 and TRBJ2-2; 16 bases are a match to TRBD2. J was trimmed by 0 bases and V by 5 bases; bases with no gene match: 9. The CDR3 length is 19 residues. Germline CDR1 is GTSNPN and CDR2 is SVGIG (reference sequence).

This clonotype showed up just a few times. The chain has TRBV20-1 and TRBJ2-7; perhaps TRBD2 as D (6 bases). The germline V gene encodes CDR1 DFQATT and CDR2 SNEGSKA (reference sequence). V lost 0 bases to trimming and J lost 2 bases, with 8 bases between them. The CDR3 has 13 residues. The CDR3 region is CSARDREPYEQYF. DNA for the CDR3: TGCAGTGCTAGAGATCGGGAGCCCTACGAGCAGTACTTC.

There are many counts of this clonotype. V and J are TRBV20-1 and TRBJ2-3, with D unclear. From germline, CDR1 is DFQATT and CDR2 SNEGSKA (reference sequence). V was clipped by 0 bases and J by 0 bases, with 10 bases between them. This CDR3 is built from 15 residues. The CDR3 nucleotides read TGCAGTGCTAGAGATTTTACCACTAGCACAGATACGCAGTATTTT. Amino acids: CSARDFTTSTDTQYF.

This clonotype was observed at least ten times. J is TRBJ2-1 and V is TRBV6-2 or TRBV6-3; D is undetermined. The length of the CDR3 is 11 residues. Germline V gene sequence: CDR1 MNHEY, CDR2 SVGEGT. Trimming took off 8 bases at V and 8 bases at J, with 10 bases between the two ends. The CDR3 DNA reads as TGTGCCAGCGGTTTGTGGGATGAGCAGTTCTTC. Its translation: CASGLWDEQFF.

To note about this clonotype: This may come from a read error, since a much larger clone is one base off. V gene TRBV6-5 combines with J gene TRBJ1-5; unclear D gene. Germline lookup yields CDR1 MNHEY and CDR2 SVGAGI. There are 14 residues in the CDR3. The ends were cut back, 5 bases at V and 2 bases at J, with 10 bases in the middle. This chain's CDR3 is CASSHGSGNQPQHF. The CDR3 DNA sequence: TGTGCCAGCAGTCACGGGTCGGGCAATCAGCCCCAGCATTTT.

This clonotype was counted at least ten times. The rearrangement links TRBV4-1 to TRBJ1-6; D is ambiguous. CDR1 is MGHRA, CDR2 YSYEKL, per germline. V was cut by 0 bases and J by 9 bases, with 6 bases left in between. This CDR3 is 13 amino acids long. This chain's CDR3 is CASSQELTSPLHF. CDR3 sequence (DNA): TGCGCCAGCAGCCAAGAGTTGACTTCACCCCTCCACTTT.

This clonotype was recorded many times. This chain links TRBV4-3 with TRBJ2-7, with unresolved D. V lost 1 base and J 1 base, leaving 11 bases between the germline ends. CDR1 LGHNA and CDR2 YSLEER come from the germline V gene. CDR3 size: 15 residues. The CDR3 DNA reads as TGCGCCAGCAGCCAAGCTTTTGGGTTTTCCTACGAGCAGTACTTC. It is translated as CASSQAFGFSYEQYF.

Regarding this clonotype: This clone may be a read error of a much larger clone one base away. V gene TRBV29-1 combines with J gene TRBJ2-2; the D gene is possibly TRBD1 (6 bases). CDR1 is SQVTM, CDR2 ANQGSEA, per germline. The CDR3 runs 13 residues. This CDR3 reads CGVNRANTGELFF. The CDR3 DNA reads TGCGGCGTTAACAGGGCGAACACCGGGGAGCTGTTTTTT.

This clonotype was observed a handful of times. The chain employs TRBV3-1 and TRBJ2-7; D gene ambiguous. V was shortened by 0 bases and J by 3 bases, with 12 bases between the two germline ends. The CDR3 is 15 amino acids. The germline V gene has CDR1 LGHDT and CDR2 YNNKEL (reference sequence). The CDR3 DNA reads TGTGCCAGCAGCCAAGAGGCGGCTCCCCTCTACGAGCAGTACTTC. It is translated as CASSQEAAPLYEQYF.

The chain employs TRBV19 and TRBJ2-1; 8 positions match TRBD2. This CDR3 spans 17 amino acids. V was pared by 1 base and J by 0 bases, with 5 bases of the junction left unmatched. CDR1 LNHDA and CDR2 SQIVND come from the germline V gene (reference sequence). This CDR3 is CASSIGLAGGSYNEQFF. For the CDR3, the DNA is TGTGCCAGTAGTATAGGGCTAGCGGGTGGCTCCTACAATGAGCAGTTCTTC.

Points on this clonotype: A much bigger clone sits one base away, suggesting this may be a read error. CDR3 in amino acids: CASSWVGQQNAEAFF. The DNA for the CDR3 is TGTGCCAGCAGCTGGGTAGGACAGCAGAACGCTGAAGCTTTCTTT. This chain connects TRBV6-2 or TRBV6-3 to TRBJ1-1, with D possibly being TRBD1 (6 bases). Germline CDR1 is MNHEY and CDR2 is SVGEGT. The CDR3 is 15 residues long.

This clonotype has ten or more counts. This rearrangement joins TRBV4-3 to TRBJ2-1; TRBD2 is a possible D gene (6 bases). The CDR3 spans 16 residues. Per the germline V gene, CDR1 is LGHNA and CDR2 is YSLEER. Trimming stripped 4 bases from V and 0 bases from J, with 13 bases between. The CDR3 DNA reads as TGCGCCAGCAGCCCAGAACGGGGGAGCTCCTACAATGAGCAGTTCTTC. Its protein is CASSPERGSSYNEQFF.

This clonotype was detected ten times or more. The CDR3 loop is CASSQGSLYTDTQYF. The CDR3 DNA follows: TGCGCCAGCAGCCAAGGTTCGCTATACACAGATACGCAGTATTTT. The chain joins TRBV4-1 to TRBJ2-3; D gene ambiguous. Germline V lookup: CDR1 MGHRA, CDR2 YSYEKL. CDR3 length equals 15 residues. The V gene lost 1 base and the J gene lost 2 bases, with 10 bases spanning the gap.